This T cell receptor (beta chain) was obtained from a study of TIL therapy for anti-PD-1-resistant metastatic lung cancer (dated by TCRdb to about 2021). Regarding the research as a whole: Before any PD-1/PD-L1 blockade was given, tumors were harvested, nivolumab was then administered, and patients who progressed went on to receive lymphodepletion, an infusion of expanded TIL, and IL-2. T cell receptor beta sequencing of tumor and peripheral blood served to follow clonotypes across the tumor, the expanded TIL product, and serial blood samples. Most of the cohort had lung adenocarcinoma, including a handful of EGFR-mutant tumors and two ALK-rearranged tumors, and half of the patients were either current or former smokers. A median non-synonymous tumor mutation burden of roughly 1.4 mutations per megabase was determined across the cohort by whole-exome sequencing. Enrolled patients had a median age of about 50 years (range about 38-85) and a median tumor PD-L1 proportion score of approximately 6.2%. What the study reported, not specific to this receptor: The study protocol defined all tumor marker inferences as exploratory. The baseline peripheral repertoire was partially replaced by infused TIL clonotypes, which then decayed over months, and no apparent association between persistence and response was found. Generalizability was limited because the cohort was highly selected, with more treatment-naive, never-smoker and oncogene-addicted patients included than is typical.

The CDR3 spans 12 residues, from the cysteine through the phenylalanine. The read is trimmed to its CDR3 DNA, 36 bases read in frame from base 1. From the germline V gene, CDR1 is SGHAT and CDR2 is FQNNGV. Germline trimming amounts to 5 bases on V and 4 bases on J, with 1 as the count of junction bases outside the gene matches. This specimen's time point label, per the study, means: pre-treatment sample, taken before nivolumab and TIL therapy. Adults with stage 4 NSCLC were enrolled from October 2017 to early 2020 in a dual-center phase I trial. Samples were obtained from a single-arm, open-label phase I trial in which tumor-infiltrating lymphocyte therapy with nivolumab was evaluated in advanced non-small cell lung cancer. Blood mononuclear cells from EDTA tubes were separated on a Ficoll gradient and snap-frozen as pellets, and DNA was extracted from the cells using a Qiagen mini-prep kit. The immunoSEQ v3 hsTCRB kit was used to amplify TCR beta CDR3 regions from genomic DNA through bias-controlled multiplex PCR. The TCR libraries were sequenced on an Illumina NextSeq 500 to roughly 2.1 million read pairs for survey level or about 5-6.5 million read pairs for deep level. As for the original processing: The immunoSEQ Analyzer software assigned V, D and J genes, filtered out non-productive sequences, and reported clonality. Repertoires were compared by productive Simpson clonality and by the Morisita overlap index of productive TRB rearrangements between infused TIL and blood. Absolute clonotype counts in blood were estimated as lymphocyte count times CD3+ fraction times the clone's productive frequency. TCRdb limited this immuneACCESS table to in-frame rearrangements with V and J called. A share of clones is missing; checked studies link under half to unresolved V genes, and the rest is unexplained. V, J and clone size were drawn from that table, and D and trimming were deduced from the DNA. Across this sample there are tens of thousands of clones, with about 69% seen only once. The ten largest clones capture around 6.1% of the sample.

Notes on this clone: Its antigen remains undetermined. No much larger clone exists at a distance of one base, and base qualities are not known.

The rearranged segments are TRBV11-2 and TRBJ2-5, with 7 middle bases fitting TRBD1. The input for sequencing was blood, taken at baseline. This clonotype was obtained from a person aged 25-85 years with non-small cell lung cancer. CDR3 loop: CASSRTGETQYF. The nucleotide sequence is TGTGCCAGCAGCAGGACAGGAGAGACCCAGTACTTC. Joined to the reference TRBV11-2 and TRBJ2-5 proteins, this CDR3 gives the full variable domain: EAGVAQSPRYKIIEKRQSVAFWCNPISGHATLYWYQQILGQGPKLLIQFQNNGVVDDSQLPKDRFSAERLKGVDSTLKIQPAKLEDSAVYLCASSRTGETQYFGPGTRLLVL.